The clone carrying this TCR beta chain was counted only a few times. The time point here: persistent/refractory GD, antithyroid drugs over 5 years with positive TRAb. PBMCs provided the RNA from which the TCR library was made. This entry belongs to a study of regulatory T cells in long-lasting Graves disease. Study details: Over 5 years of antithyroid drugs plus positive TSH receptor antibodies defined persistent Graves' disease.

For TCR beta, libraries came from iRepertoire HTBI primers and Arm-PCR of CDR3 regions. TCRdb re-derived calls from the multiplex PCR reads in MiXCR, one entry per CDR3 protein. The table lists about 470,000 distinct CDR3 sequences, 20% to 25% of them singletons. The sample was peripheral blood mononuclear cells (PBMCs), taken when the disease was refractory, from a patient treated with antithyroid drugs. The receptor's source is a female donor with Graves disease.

In DNA form, the CDR3 reads TGTGCCAGCAGCTTATACTCCACGAACACCGGGGAGCTGTTTTTT. This gives the protein CASSLYSTNTGELFF. V gene TRBV7-2 combines with J gene TRBJ2-2; D gene unclear. This CDR3 is 15 amino acids long. Germline V CDR1 and CDR2: SGHTA, FQGNSA. Trimming left V 2 bases short and J 0 bases short, with 7 bases between.